The 20 T cell receptor beta chains listed next were all sequenced from one sample in a study of T cell repertoires in cytomegalovirus infection. TCRdb used MiXCR to reprocess the reads, holding one entry per CDR3 protein. The sample includes 100,000 to 150,000 distinct CDR3 sequences, 24% of them seen just once. Their cognate antigens are unknown. The sequencing input was PBMCs, sequenced either directly or after in vitro stimulation (not recorded which). Receptor source: a human donor in good health (CMV status not recorded). Some clones in this sample may be carry-over from other donors' samples.

This rearrangement joins TRBV19 to TRBJ2-1; 10 positions match TRBD2. Unmatched junction bases numbered 10, after V lost 3 bases and J lost 2 bases. There are 18 residues in the CDR3. Germline V CDR1 and CDR2: LNHDA, SQIVND (reference sequence). This CDR3 is CASSMVGAGGPAYNEQFF. CDR3 nucleotides: TGTGCCAGTAGTATGGTGGGAGCGGGAGGGCCCGCCTACAATGAGCAGTTCTTC.

This clonotype appeared a few times. The V and J genes are TRBV6-2 or TRBV6-3 and TRBJ2-1, with 8 bases that match TRBD2. V lost 5 bases and J lost 6; bases outside the gene matches: 6. CDR3 size: 14 residues. CDR1 MNHEY and CDR2 SVGEGT come from the germline V gene. Here the CDR3 reads CASSTGTRINEQFF. The CDR3 DNA sequence: TGTGCCAGCAGTACGGGGACTAGAATCAATGAGCAGTTCTTC.

Only a few counts were recorded for this clonotype. The rearrangement uses TRBV6-5 and TRBJ2-7; D possibly corresponds to TRBD1 (5 bases). The CDR3 has 14 amino acids. Germline CDR1 is MNHEY and CDR2 is SVGAGI. Trimming stripped 0 bases from V and 1 base from J, with 7 bases between. The CDR3 sequence: CASSYSPGSYEQYF. The CDR3 DNA reads TGTGCCAGCAGTTACTCTCCAGGGTCCTACGAGCAGTACTTC.

J is TRBJ2-1 and V is TRBV7-9; D could derive from TRBD1 or TRBD2 (6 bases each). V lost 5 bases, J lost 9 bases, and 20 bases lay in between. In germline, CDR1 is SEHNR, CDR2 FQNEAQ (reference sequence). There are 15 residues in the CDR3. The DNA for the CDR3 is TGTGCCAGCAGCCTCCGAGGAGAGGAGGGGGGTGAGCAGTTCTTC. This sequence encodes CASSLRGEEGGEQFF.

This clonotype was found a few times. The chain couples TRBV29-1 to TRBJ1-4; 7 bases are a match to TRBD1. This CDR3 comprises 13 residues. V lost 6 bases and J lost 4; bases outside the gene matches: 5. The germline V gene has CDR1 SQVTM and CDR2 ANQGSEA. The CDR3 DNA sequence: TGCAGCGTATCACAGGGGATTAATGAAAAACTGTTTTTT. Translating it yields CSVSQGINEKLFF.

This clonotype was recorded at least ten times. CDR3 in DNA: TGTGCCAGCAGCCGCACCCGTCAGGTTCCCACCGGGGAGCTGTTTTTT. Its protein product is CASSRTRQVPTGELFF. This rearrangement joins TRBV7-2 to TRBJ2-2; D call uncertain. The length of the CDR3 is 16 residues. V was shortened by 5 bases and J by 4 bases, with 17 bases between the two germline ends. Per germline, CDR1 SGHTA and CDR2 FQGNSA.

V is TRBV6-2 or TRBV6-3 and J is TRBJ1-2; 10 bases map to TRBD1. The CDR3 is made up of 13 amino acids. CDR1 is MNHEY, CDR2 SVGEGT, per germline. V shed 5 bases and J 6 bases; nucleotides not matched to a gene: 3. CDR3 nucleotides: TGTGCCAGCAGTGACAGGGGGCTGGATGGCTACACCTTC. It is translated as CASSDRGLDGYTF.

This clonotype came up a few times. The J gene is TRBJ2-3, the V gene TRBV20-1; D could derive from TRBD1 or TRBD2 (6 bases each). The CDR3 loop spans 17 amino acids. Trimming took 2 bases from V and 6 from J, leaving 24 bases between them. The V gene's germline CDR1 is DFQATT and CDR2 SNEGSKA (reference sequence). The CDR3 is CSARPFKLGEGGDTQYF. The CDR3 DNA is TGCAGTGCTAGACCCTTCAAACTCGGCGAGGGGGGTGATACGCAGTATTTT.

J is TRBJ2-1 and V is TRBV29-1; 13 positions match TRBD2. Germline values: CDR1 SQVTM, CDR2 ANQGSEA. Germline trimming cut 4 bases from V and 2 bases from J; bases unmatched to any gene: 5. The CDR3 consists of 16 residues. The chain's CDR3 is CSVAGTSGATYNEQFF. DNA for the CDR3: TGCAGCGTTGCCGGGACTAGCGGGGCAACCTACAATGAGCAGTTCTTC.

In this sample, this clonotype turned up a few times. The chain links TRBV6-1 to TRBJ1-2; 7 bases fit TRBD1. The CDR3 consists of 14 residues. Germline CDR1 is MNHNS and CDR2 is SASEGT. Trimming took 5 bases from V and 6 from J; bases not matched to a gene: 9. CDR3 in amino acids: CASSSGGTAHGYTF. CDR3 DNA: TGTGCCAGCAGTTCTGGCGGGACAGCTCATGGCTACACCTTC.

This clonotype came up many times. J is TRBJ2-3 and V is TRBV7-2, with 7 nucleotides matching TRBD2. V lost 5 bases, J lost 2 bases, and 10 bases stayed unmatched. Germline V lookup: CDR1 SGHTA, CDR2 FQGNSA. The CDR3 sequence is 16 residues long. CDR3 loop: CASSPERDYLTDTQYF. CDR3 DNA: TGTGCCAGCAGCCCGGAACGGGACTACCTCACAGATACGCAGTATTTT.

CDR3 bases: TGTGCCAGCAGTTGGGGACAGGGAAGCACTGAAGCTTTCTTT. Amino acids: CASSWGQGSTEAFF. This sequence joins TRBV27 and TRBJ1-1, with 9 nucleotides matching TRBD1. From germline, CDR1 is MNHEY and CDR2 SMNVEV (reference sequence). J was trimmed by 4 bases and V by 4 bases; bases with no gene match: 4. The CDR3 spans 14 residues.

The sample holds one count of this clonotype. This sequence joins TRBV7-9 and TRBJ1-2; D is unclear. Germline-derived CDR1 and CDR2 are SEHNR and FQNEAQ (reference sequence). V shed 5 bases and J shed 3 bases, with 16 bases lying between them. The CDR3 extends over 15 amino acids. The CDR3, as DNA: TGTGCCAGCAGCCCAGATGGGCGTGAGGACTATGGCTACACCTTC. This encodes CASSPDGREDYGYTF.

This chain links TRBV6-6 with TRBJ2-1; D is unclear. CDR1 and CDR2 (germline): MNHNY, SVGAGI (reference sequence). The CDR3 is 18 amino acids. V lost 0 bases and J 8 bases, leaving 23 bases between the germline ends. The CDR3 nucleotides read TGTGCCAGCAGTTACTCCGCGAACAGAGTCGCAAAAGAGGATGAGCAGTTCTTC. Its translation is CASSYSANRVAKEDEQFF.

The gene calls are TRBV11-2 and TRBJ2-3; perhaps TRBD2 as D (5 bases). Trimming took off 0 bases at V and 0 bases at J, with 13 bases between the two ends. This CDR3 is built from 17 residues. Germline lookup yields CDR1 SGHAT and CDR2 FQNNGV. CDR3 DNA: TGTGCCAGCAGCTTAGAATTGAGCGGAGCTAGCACAGATACGCAGTATTTT. Amino acid sequence: CASSLELSGASTDTQYF.

This clonotype occurred a few times. The chain has TRBV7-6 and TRBJ2-5, with unresolved D. The germline CDR1 and CDR2 sequences are SGHVS and FNYEAQ. With 4 bases removed from V and 8 bases from J, the gap between germline ends came to 11 bases. The CDR3 is 12 residues long. The CDR3 coding sequence is TGTGCCAGCAGCTCCAAAACTCATACCCAGTACTTC. Translation: CASSSKTHTQYF.

This chain links TRBV24-1 with TRBJ2-2, with 11 nucleotides matching TRBD2. The CDR3 loop spans 15 amino acids. The V gene's germline CDR1 is KGHDR and CDR2 SFDVKD. J was trimmed by 8 bases and V by 4 bases; bases with no gene match: 5. CDR3 sequence: CATSDMGLAAGELFF. DNA for the CDR3: TGTGCCACCAGTGACATGGGACTAGCGGCGGGGGAGCTGTTTTTT.

This clonotype was observed a handful of times. The chain couples TRBV6-2 or TRBV6-3 to TRBJ2-7; 9 nucleotides agree with TRBD1. This CDR3 is built from 16 residues. V was pared by 6 bases and J by 4 bases, with 13 bases of the junction left unmatched. CDR1 and CDR2 (germline): MNHEY, SVGEGT. CDR3 nucleotides: TGTGCCAGCAGCTTCTGGACAGGGGACGGGTCTTACGAGCAGTACGTC. Its translation: CASSFWTGDGSYEQYV.

The V and J genes are TRBV7-9 and TRBJ2-7; maybe TRBD1 (6 bases). The CDR3 runs 14 residues. CDR1 is SEHNR, CDR2 FQNEAQ, per germline (reference sequence). The V end was cut by 0 bases, the J end by 1 base, with 7 bases between. This CDR3 reads CASSLAGQSYEQYF. DNA of the CDR3: TGTGCCAGCAGCTTAGCTGGACAGTCCTACGAGCAGTACTTC.

The rearrangement joins TRBV19 to TRBJ2-6; no firm D call. Germline V lookup: CDR1 LNHDA, CDR2 SQIVND (reference sequence). The CDR3 loop spans 13 amino acids. Trimming took 6 bases from V and 0 from J, leaving 3 bases between them. CDR3 in DNA: TGTGCCAGTAGATCCTCTGGGGCCAACGTCCTGACTTTC. Its protein product is CASRSSGANVLTF.